The clone carrying this T cell receptor (beta chain) was picked up a small number of times. In germline, CDR1 is MNHEY, CDR2 SMNVEV (reference sequence). Trimming cost V 4 bases and J 3 bases, with 12 bases left between them. The CDR3 has 15 amino acids. Only in-frame clones appear in the TCRdb table, and some are missing; sequencing was by immunoSEQ multiplex PCR. The top ten clones hold around 0.9% of a sample with roughly 45,000 clones, nearly 90% of them seen once. The data are from a study of ipilimumab plus nivolumab after autologous stem cell transplantation. Study-level background: Typical patient got 5 or 6 ipilimumab doses and roughly 8 nivolumab doses (median). Myeloma cases were transplant-naive high-risk or relapsed within 3 years post first autologous transplant.

Starting 14 to 28 days after autologous transplant, ipilimumab 1 mg/kg was given. This specimen was PBMCs, taken in a trial of ipilimumab plus nivolumab as post-transplant consolidation. The chain recombines TRBV27 with TRBJ1-4; D not resolved. The origin of this receptor is a male donor with multiple myeloma. The CDR3 here is CASSSTGSSNEKLFF. CDR3 in DNA: TGTGCCAGCAGTTCGACCGGGTCATCTAATGAAAAACTGTTTTTT. Full variable domain (missing parts from reference TRBV27 and TRBJ1-4): EAQVTQNPRYLITVTGKKLTVTCSQNMNHEYMSWYRQDPGLGLRQIYYSMNVEVTDKGDVPEGYKVSRKEKRNFPLILESPSPNQTSLYFCASSSTGSSNEKLFFGSGTQLSVL.